The TCR beta chain described here comes from a study of cytomegalovirus exposure and HLA in healthy donors. 13 Jbeta primers and 60 Vbeta primers were used for the PCR. The repertoire was sequenced with immunoSEQ multiplex PCR; TCRdb's copy has only in-frame clones and lacks some. Here the sample table reports over 100,000 clones. The CDR3 runs to 11 residues. The germline CDR1 and CDR2 sequences are SEHNR and FQNEAQ (reference sequence). V lost 7 bases to trimming and J lost 4 bases, with 5 bases between them. At the time of sampling, donors were nominally healthy, though unrecorded immune exposures were likely.

The chain uses TRBV7-9 and TRBJ2-1, with unresolved D. This receptor was identified in a middle-aged man in good health and CMV-seropositive. The sequenced material came from PBMCs. CDR3 loop: CASNRYNEQFF. The CDR3 DNA sequence: TGTGCCAGCAACCGGTACAATGAGCAGTTCTTC. The full variable domain, its missing parts supplied by reference TRBV7-9 and TRBJ2-1, is DTGVSQNPRHKITKRGQNVTFRCDPISEHNRLYWYRQTLGQGPEFLTYFQNEAQLEKSRLLSDRFSAERPKGSFSTLEIQRTEQGDSAMYLCASNRYNEQFFGPGTRLTVL.